The present entry profiles one T cell receptor (beta chain) with its context. Its cognate antigen is unknown. The data derive from a study of OX40 agonist ivuxolimab in advanced cancers. J gave up 8 bases and V 4 bases, and 11 bases lay outside the gene matches. Germline CDR1 reads SGHKS; CDR2 reads YYEKEE (reference sequence). This CDR3 spans 16 amino acids. The method was immunoSEQ multiplex PCR; TCRdb's version includes in-frame clones alone and lacks a portion of them. The data contain roughly 20,000 clones, roughly 80% of them singletons. Findings and limits, study-wide: In general, CD8+ T cells held more expanded clones than CD4+ did, on average.

Samples were taken at baseline and on day 1 of cycles 4 and 7. The sequencing used CD4+ or CD8+ T cells sorted from blood, collected in a trial of the OX40 agonist ivuxolimab. The source of this sequence is an adult with an advanced solid tumor such as melanoma, head and neck, liver or kidney cancer. This chain joins TRBV5-5 and TRBJ2-1; 11 bases are shared with TRBD1. CDR3 coding DNA: TGTGCCAGCAGCCTTCGGACAGGGGGCTATATGGATGAGCAGTTCTTC. As protein: CASSLRTGGYMDEQFF.